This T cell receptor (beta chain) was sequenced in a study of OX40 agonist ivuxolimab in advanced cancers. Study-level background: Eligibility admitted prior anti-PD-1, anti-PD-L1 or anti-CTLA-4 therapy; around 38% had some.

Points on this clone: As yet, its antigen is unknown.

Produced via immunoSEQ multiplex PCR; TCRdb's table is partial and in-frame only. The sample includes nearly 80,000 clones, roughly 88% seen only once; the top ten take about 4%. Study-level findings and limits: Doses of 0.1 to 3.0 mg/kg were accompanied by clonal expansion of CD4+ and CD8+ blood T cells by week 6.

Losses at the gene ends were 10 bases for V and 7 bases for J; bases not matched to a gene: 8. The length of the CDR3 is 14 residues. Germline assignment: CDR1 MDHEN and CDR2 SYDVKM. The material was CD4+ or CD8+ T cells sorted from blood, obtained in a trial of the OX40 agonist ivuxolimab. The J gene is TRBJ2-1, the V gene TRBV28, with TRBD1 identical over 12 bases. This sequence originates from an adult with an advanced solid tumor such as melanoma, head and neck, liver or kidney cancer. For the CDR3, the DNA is TGTGCCACCAGCGGGGACAGGGGGCTGAATGAGCAGTTCTTC. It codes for CATSGDRGLNEQFF.